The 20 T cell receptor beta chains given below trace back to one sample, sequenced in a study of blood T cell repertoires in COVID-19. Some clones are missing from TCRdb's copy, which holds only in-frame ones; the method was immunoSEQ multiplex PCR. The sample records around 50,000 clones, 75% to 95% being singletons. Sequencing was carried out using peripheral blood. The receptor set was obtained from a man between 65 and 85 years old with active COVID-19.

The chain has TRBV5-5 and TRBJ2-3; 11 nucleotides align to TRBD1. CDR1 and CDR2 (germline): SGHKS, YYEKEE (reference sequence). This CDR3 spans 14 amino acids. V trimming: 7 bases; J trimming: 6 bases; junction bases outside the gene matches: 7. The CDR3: CASGWTGGVDTQYF. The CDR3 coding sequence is TGTGCCAGCGGCTGGACAGGGGGCGTGGATACGCAGTATTTT.

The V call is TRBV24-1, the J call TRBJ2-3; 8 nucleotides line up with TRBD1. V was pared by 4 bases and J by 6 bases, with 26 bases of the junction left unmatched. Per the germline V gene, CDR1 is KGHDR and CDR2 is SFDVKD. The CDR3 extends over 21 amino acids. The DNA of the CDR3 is TGTGCCACCAGTGACAGCACGATACAGGGGGAACCCACTTCTCCGCCGGATACGCAGTATTTT. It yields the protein CATSDSTIQGEPTSPPDTQYF.

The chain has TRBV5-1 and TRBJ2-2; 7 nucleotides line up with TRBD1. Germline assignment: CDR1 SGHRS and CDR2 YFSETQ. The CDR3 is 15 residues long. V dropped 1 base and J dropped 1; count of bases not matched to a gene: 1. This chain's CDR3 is CASSLRTGNTGELFF. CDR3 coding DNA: TGCGCCAGCAGCTTGAGGACAGGGAACACCGGGGAGCTGTTTTTT.

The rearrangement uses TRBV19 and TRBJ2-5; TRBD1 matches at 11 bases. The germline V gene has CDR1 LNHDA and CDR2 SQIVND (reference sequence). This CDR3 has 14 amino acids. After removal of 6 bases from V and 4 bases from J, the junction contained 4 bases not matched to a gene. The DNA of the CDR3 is TGTGCCAGTAGGGACAGGGGGCTCGGAGAGACCCAGTACTTC. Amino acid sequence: CASRDRGLGETQYF.

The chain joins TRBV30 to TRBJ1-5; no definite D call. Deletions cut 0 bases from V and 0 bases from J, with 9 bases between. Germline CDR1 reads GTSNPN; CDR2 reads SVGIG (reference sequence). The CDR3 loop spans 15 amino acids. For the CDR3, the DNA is TGTGCCTGGAGTGTGAGTGCCCATAGCAATCAGCCCCAGCATTTT. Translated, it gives CAWSVSAHSNQPQHF.

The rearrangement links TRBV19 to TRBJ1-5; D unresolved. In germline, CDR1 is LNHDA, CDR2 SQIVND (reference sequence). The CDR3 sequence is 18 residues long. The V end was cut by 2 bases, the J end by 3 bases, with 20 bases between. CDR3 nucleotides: TGTGCCAGTAGTATAAGACATTTGGATGGGCAGTTCAATCAGCCCCAGCATTTT. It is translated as CASSIRHLDGQFNQPQHF.

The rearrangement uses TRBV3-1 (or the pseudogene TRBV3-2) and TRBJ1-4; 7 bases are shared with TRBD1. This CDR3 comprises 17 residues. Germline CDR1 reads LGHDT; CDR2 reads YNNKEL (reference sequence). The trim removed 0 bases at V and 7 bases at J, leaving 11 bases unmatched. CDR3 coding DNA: TGTGCCAGCAGCCAAGATTATCCAGGGGGTTGGGTTGAAAAACTGTTTTTT. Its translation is CASSQDYPGGWVEKLFF.

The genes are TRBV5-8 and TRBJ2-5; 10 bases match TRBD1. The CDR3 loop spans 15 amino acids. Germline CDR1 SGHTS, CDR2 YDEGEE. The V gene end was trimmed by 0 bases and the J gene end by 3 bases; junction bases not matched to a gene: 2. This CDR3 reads CASSLAGQGEETQYF. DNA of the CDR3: TGTGCCAGCAGCTTGGCCGGACAGGGGGAAGAGACCCAGTACTTC.

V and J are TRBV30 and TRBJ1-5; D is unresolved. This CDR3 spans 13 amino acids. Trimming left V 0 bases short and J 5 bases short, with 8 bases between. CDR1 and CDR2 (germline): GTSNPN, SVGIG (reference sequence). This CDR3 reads CAWSVPSHQPQHF. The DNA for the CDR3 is TGTGCCTGGAGTGTACCCAGTCATCAGCCCCAGCATTTT.

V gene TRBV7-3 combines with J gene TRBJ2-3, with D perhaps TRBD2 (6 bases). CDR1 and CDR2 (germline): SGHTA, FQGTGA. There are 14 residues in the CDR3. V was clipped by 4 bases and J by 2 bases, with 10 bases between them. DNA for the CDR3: TGTGCCAGCAGCTCGGGACTCCACACAGATACGCAGTATTTT. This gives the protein CASSSGLHTDTQYF.

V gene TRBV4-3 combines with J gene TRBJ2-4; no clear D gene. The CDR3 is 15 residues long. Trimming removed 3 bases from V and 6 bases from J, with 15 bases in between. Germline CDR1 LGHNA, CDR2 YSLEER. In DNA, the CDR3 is TGCGCCAGCAGCCACGAGTGGGCACCGCCAAACATTCAGTACTTC. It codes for CASSHEWAPPNIQYF.

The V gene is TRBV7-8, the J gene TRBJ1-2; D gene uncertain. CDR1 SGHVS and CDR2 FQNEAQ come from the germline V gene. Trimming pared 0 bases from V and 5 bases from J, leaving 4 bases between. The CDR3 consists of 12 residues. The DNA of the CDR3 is TGTGCCAGCAGCTTAGCAGCTTATGGCTACACCTTC. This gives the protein CASSLAAYGYTF.

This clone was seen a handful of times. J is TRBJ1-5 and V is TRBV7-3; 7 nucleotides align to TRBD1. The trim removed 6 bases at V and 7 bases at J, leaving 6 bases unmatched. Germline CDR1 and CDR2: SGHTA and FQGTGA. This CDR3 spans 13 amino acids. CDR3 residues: CASSDYRGQPQHF. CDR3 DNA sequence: TGTGCCAGCAGTGACTACAGGGGACAGCCCCAGCATTTT.

CDR3 in DNA: TGTGCCAGCAGCTTGGGAGTCCGGGCAGATACGCAGTATTTT. Protein product: CASSLGVRADTQYF. This rearrangement joins TRBV5-4 to TRBJ2-3; D remains ambiguous. The CDR3 is made up of 14 amino acids. V was trimmed by 0 bases and J by 4 bases, leaving 9 bases between them. From germline, CDR1 is SGHNT and CDR2 YYREEE (reference sequence).

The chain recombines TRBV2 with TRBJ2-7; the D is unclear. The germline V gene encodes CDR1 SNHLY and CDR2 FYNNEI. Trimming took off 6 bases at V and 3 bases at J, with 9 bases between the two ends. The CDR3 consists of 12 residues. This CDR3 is CASRSNSYEQYF. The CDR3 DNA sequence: TGTGCCAGCAGGAGCAACAGCTACGAGCAGTACTTC.

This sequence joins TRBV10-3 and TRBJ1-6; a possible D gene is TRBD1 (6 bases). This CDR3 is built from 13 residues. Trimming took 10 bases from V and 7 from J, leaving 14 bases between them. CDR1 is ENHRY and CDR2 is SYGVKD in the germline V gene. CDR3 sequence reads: CASQPGQNSPLHF. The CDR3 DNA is TGTGCCAGCCAACCGGGACAAAATTCACCCCTCCACTTT.

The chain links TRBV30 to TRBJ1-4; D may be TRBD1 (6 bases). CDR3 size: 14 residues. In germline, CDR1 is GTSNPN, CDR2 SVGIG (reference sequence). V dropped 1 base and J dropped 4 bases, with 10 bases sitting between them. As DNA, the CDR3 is TGTGCCTGGAGTGCCGGACAGTATAATGAAAAACTGTTTTTT. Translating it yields CAWSAGQYNEKLFF.

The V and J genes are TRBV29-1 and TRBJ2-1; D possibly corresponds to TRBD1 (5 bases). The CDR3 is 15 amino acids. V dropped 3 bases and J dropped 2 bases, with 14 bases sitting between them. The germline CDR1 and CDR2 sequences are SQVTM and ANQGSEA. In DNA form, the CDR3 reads TGCAGCGTTGACCCAGGGTATACGGCCTACAATGAGCAGTTCTTC. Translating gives CSVDPGYTAYNEQFF.

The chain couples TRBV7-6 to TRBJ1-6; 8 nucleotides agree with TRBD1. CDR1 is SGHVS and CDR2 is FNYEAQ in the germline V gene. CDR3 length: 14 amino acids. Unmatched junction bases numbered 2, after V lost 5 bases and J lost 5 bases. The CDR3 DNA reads TGTGCCAGCAGCCGGACAGGGAATAATTCACCCCTCCACTTT. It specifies CASSRTGNNSPLHF.

CDR3 in DNA: TGTGCCAGCAGCCAACTCCGGGACTTGTACACCGGGGAGCTGTTTTTT. Encoded protein: CASSQLRDLYTGELFF. V gene TRBV3-1 (or the pseudogene TRBV3-2) combines with J gene TRBJ2-2; D might be TRBD2 (6 bases). Germline V gene lookup returns CDR1 LGHDT and CDR2 YNNKEL (reference sequence). This CDR3 region has 16 residues. V lost 2 bases, J lost 3 bases, and 13 bases lay in between.